The TCR beta chain described here comes from a study of long-term antiretroviral therapy in people with HIV. Whole-study findings and limits: Post-ART samples showed increased diversity that remained below transplant donor control levels.

Notes on this clone: Its specificity is unknown.

Every participant with HIV received treatment in the United States. The V segment lost 7 bases and the J segment 1 base; nucleotides outside the gene matches: 6. Per germline, CDR1 SGHAT and CDR2 FQNNGV. The CDR3 runs 14 residues. Running of the v3.0 immunoSEQ assay took place at survey level. Libraries were prepared by immunoSEQ multiplex PCR; TCRdb keeps only in-frame clonotypes and omits some of them. The top ten hold about 5.1% of the sample, which has tens of thousands of clones, almost 85% seen once. This TCR came from a woman aged 25 to 45 with HIV. This chain joins TRBV11-2 and TRBJ2-5, with 7 bases that match TRBD1. Specimen: unsorted PBMCs, collected 1.1 years before starting antiretroviral therapy. CDR3 in amino acids: CASTRGQTQETQYF. The DNA for the CDR3 is TGTGCCAGCACCCGGGGACAGACCCAAGAGACCCAGTACTTC.